This TCR beta chain was documented in a study of identical twins. TCRdb re-called the 5' RACE reads with MiXCR, one entry per CDR3 protein. The profile shows 250,000 to 350,000 distinct CDR3 sequences, around 8.8% of them singletons. Study-level points and caveats: Modelling approaches yielded underestimates of out-of-frame TCR alpha sharing between monozygotic twins.

Germline V gene sequence: CDR1 SGDLS, CDR2 YYNGEE. The J segment lost 3 bases and the V segment lost 3 bases, leaving 6 bases of the junction unmatched. This CDR3 is built from 17 residues. Notes on this clonotype: What it binds is unknown.

The same data also contributed to another study, on yellow fever vaccine responses in identical twins.

Sequences were obtained from memory (CD45RO+) T cells sorted from blood. The chain recombines TRBV9 with TRBJ2-1, with 13 bases matching TRBD2. The TCR comes from a woman between 18 and 29 years old in good health. DNA of the CDR3: TGTGCCAGCAGCGGGGGGACTAGCGGGAACAACTACAATGAGCAGTTCTTC. This codes for CASSGGTSGNNYNEQFF.